This section outlines one T cell receptor (beta chain) sequence together with its context. Its specificity is unknown. The entry originates in a study of cytomegalovirus exposure and HLA in healthy donors. The study's findings and limits: Reported findings show TCR beta sequences accurately forecast HLA-A and HLA-B alleles in most subjects.

60 Vbeta and 13 Jbeta primers were used in PCR. The table came from immunoSEQ multiplex PCR; TCRdb's copy has only in-frame clones and leaves some out. The sample has about 54,000 clones, 82% seen once. The sequenced sample consisted of PBMCs. The receptor's source is a woman under 30 in good health and CMV-seronegative.

CDR3 DNA sequence: TGTGCCAGCAGCCGCAGCGGGAGGGGCGGGGAGCTGTTTTTT. It is translated as CASSRSGRGGELFF. The rearrangement uses TRBV11-3 and TRBJ2-2; 10 nucleotides agree with TRBD2. CDR1 and CDR2 (germline): SGHNT, YENEEA. The V and J ends lost 5 bases and 7 bases, in that order; junction bases with no gene match: 4. The CDR3 is 14 amino acids.